This T cell receptor beta chain was profiled in a study of shared clonotypes between healthy human individuals. The sample holds a few counts of this clone. What it binds is not known. Study-wide points: A handful of donors had 5% to 6% of their naive CD4 clonotypes in common. Sequencing of the sorted subsets was shown by rarefaction to be incomplete despite large depth.

V gave up 1 base and J gave up 4 bases; unmatched junction bases: 8. Germline CDR1 and CDR2: SGHNT and YENEEA. The CDR3 is 17 amino acids. Free of recent acute infections or vaccinations, the donors were healthy HIV-negative adults. Clones were read by immunoSEQ multiplex PCR, and TCRdb kept only the in-frame ones, dropping some. This sample has over a million clones; about 80% occur once, and the top ten carry approximately 1.5%. The receptor was isolated from a man younger than 35 in good health. Input material: memory CD4+ T cells sorted from blood. Noted subset: CD45RA-negative fraction. V usage is TRBV11-3 and J usage is TRBJ2-3, with TRBD2 identical over 10 bases. The CDR3 DNA reads TGTGCCAGCAGCTTAGGCGCAGCGGGGGGGCGATCAGATACGCAGTATTTT. Translating it yields CASSLGAAGGRSDTQYF.